This TCR beta chain was documented in a study of breast tumors, draining lymph nodes, adjacent tissues. TCRdb used MiXCR to reprocess the multiplex PCR reads, holding one entry per CDR3 protein. The sample contains about 230,000 distinct CDR3 sequences, 32% of which appear only once. CDR3 length: 15 residues. The germline gives CDR1 SGHRS, CDR2 YFSETQ. Axillary draining lymph nodes of breast cancer patients supplied the node samples. This clonotype was picked up a small number of times. The antigen is unknown. This may arise from a read error, as a much more abundant clone is one base away. Study results and limitations: Tumor T cell lymph node origin was a supported hypothesis, not proven.

This receptor was identified in a female donor with breast cancer. Some clones in this sample may be carry-over from other donors' samples. The chain carries TRBV5-1 and TRBJ2-5; D gene uncertain. The specimen sequenced was axillary lymph node tissue. The CDR3 region has the DNA TGCGCCAGCAGCTTGGGGTGGGGAAACCACGAGACCCAGTACTTC. This encodes CASSLGWGNHETQYF.